Sequencing of this TCR beta chain was carried out in a study of regulatory T cells in long-lasting Graves disease. Study results and limitations: TCR diversity was lower in persistent Graves' patients than in newly diagnosed ones.

This clonotype was counted a few times. Its specificity is not known. The CDR3 totals 15 residues. Germline assignment: CDR1 SEHNR and CDR2 FQNEAQ (reference sequence). The V gene end was trimmed by 4 bases and the J gene end by 4 bases; junction bases not matched to a gene: 5. To make TCR beta libraries, researchers used iRepertoire HTBI primers and Arm-PCR of CDR3 regions. TCRdb ran MiXCR on the multiplex PCR reads and lists one entry per CDR3 protein. The table shows approximately 460,000 distinct CDR3 sequences, with 16% occurring only once. Time point defined: newly diagnosed GD, antithyroid drugs for less than 3 months. Construction of the TCR library relied on RNA isolated from PBMCs. The same sample was also used in a study of T cells in Graves' hyperthyroidism and ophthalmopathy. Per that study: Criteria for exclusion of patients were uncontrolled infection, other autoimmune disease, pregnancy or lactation.

The V call is TRBV7-9, the J call TRBJ2-1, with 9 bases matching TRBD1. The clonotype comes from a woman aged 25-40 years with Graves disease. Sequences were derived from peripheral blood mononuclear cells (PBMCs), sampled at new diagnosis, from a patient treated with antithyroid drugs. As DNA, the CDR3 is TGTGCCAGCAGCTCGAAGGGGACAGGGTACAATGAGCAGTTCTTC. Amino acid sequence: CASSSKGTGYNEQFF. The variable domain in full, with the rest retrieved from reference TRBV7-9 and TRBJ2-1, is DTGVSQNPRHKITKRGQNVTFRCDPISEHNRLYWYRQTLGQGPEFLTYFQNEAQLEKSRLLSDRFSAERPKGSFSTLEIQRTEQGDSAMYLCASSSKGTGYNEQFFGPGTRLTVL.